The TCR gamma chain described here comes from a study of gamma-delta T cells after stem cell transplantation. TCRdb re-processed the RT-PCR reads using CATT. This sample has about 300 gamma-chain clones, with 65% found just once. The table lists this clone with a few counts. The CDR3 contains 13 residues. The J segment lost 6 bases and the V segment lost 0 bases, leaving 5 bases of the junction unmatched. Germline CDR1 and CDR2: GITISATS and ISYDGTV (reference sequence). The source of this sequence is a human donor. It is not recorded whose cells these are; they may come from a transplant donor. The rearrangement joins TRGV9 to TRGJ1 or TRGJ2. The J gene, left out of TCRdb, was set here by checking the DNA against germline. Sample: gamma-delta T cells. CDR3 loop: CALWEVQGYKKLF. CDR3 nucleotide sequence: TGTGCCTTGTGGGAGGTGCAGGGTTATAAGAAACTCTTT.